The source of this T cell receptor beta chain is a study of T cell changes during pregnancy in multiple sclerosis. The repertoire was sequenced with immunoSEQ multiplex PCR; TCRdb's copy has only in-frame clones and lacks some. In the table there are under 55,000 clones, around 93% of which are singletons. After removal of 5 bases from V and 1 base from J, the junction contained 7 bases not matched to a gene. Per the germline V gene, CDR1 is SGHTA and CDR2 is FQGNSA. The CDR3 has 15 amino acids. The sequence derives from a female donor with multiple sclerosis, enrolled in a pregnancy study. The material was peripheral blood, obtained in the second trimester of pregnancy. This sequence joins TRBV7-2 and TRBJ2-5; 7 positions agree with TRBD1. CDR3 sequence reads: CASSLTGTAQETQYF. As DNA, the CDR3 is TGTGCCAGCAGCCTGACCGGGACAGCCCAAGAGACCCAGTACTTC.